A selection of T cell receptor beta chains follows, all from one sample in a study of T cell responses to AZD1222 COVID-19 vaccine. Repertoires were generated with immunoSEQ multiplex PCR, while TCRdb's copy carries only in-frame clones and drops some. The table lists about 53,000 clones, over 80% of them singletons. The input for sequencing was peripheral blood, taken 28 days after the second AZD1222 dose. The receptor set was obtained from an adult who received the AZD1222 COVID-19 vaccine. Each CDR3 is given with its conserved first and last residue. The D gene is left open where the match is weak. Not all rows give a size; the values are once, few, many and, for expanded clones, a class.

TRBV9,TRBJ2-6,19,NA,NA,CASSVGWGAPSSGANVLTF,TGTGCCAGCAGCGTAGGTTGGGGGGCGCCAAGCTCTGGGGCCAACGTCCTGACTTTC
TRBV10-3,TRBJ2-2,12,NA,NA,CATGQNTGELFF,TGTGCCACTGGCCAGAACACCGGGGAGCTGTTTTTT
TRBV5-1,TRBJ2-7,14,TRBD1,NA,CASSGDRGPMEQYF,TGCGCCAGCAGCGGGGACAGGGGGCCCATGGAGCAGTACTTC
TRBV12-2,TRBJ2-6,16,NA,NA,CASRLAAKSGANVLTF,TGTGCAAGTCGCTTAGCGGCAAAATCTGGGGCCAACGTCCTGACTTTC
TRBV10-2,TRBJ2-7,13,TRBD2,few,CASSLAGTYEQYF,TGCGCCAGCAGCCTAGCGGGAACCTACGAGCAGTACTTC
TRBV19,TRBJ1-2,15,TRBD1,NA,CASNNGQGRGNGYTF,TGTGCCAGTAATAACGGACAGGGAAGGGGTAATGGCTACACCTTC
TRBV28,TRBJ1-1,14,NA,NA,CASSSQGSNTEAFF,TGTGCCAGCAGTTCACAGGGTTCGAACACTGAAGCTTTCTTT
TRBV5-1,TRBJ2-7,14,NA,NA,CASSLTGSSYEQYF,TGCGCCAGCAGCTTAACTGGGAGCTCCTACGAGCAGTACTTC
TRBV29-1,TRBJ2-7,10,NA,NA,CSVSSGEQYF,TGCAGCGTTTCCTCGGGGGAGCAGTACTTC
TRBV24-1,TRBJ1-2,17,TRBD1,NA,CATSDATATGLNYGYTF,TGTGCCACCAGTGATGCCACTGCGACAGGGTTGAACTATGGCTACACCTTC
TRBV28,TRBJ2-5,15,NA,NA,CASSLTQNWQETQYF,TGTGCCAGCAGTTTAACCCAAAACTGGCAAGAGACCCAGTACTTC
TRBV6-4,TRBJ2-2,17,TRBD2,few,CASRELAGGPNTGELFF,TGTGCCAGCAGGGAACTAGCGGGAGGGCCAAACACCGGGGAGCTGTTTTTT
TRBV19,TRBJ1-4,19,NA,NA,CASSIVLTGAGTTNEKLFF,TGTGCCAGTAGTATAGTTTTGACCGGGGCGGGGACAACTAATGAAAAACTGTTTTTT
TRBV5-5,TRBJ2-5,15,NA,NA,CASSFRGYRQETQYF,TGTGCCAGCAGCTTTAGGGGGTATCGGCAAGAGACCCAGTACTTC
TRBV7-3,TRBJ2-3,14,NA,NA,CASSFRDPTDTQYF,TGTGCCAGCAGCTTTCGGGACCCCACAGATACGCAGTATTTT
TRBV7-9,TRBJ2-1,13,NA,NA,CASSLSDSGEQFF,TGTGCCAGCAGCTTAAGTGACAGTGGTGAGCAGTTCTTC
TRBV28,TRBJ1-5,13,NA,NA,CASSGSSNQPQHF,TGTGCCAGCAGTGGAAGTAGCAATCAGCCCCAGCATTTT
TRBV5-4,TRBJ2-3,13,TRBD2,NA,CASASGTSSAQYF,TGTGCCAGCGCATCCGGGACTAGCAGTGCGCAGTATTTT
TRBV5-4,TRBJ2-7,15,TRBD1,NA,CASTSQGASSYEQYF,TGTGCCAGCACCTCGCAGGGGGCCAGCTCCTACGAGCAGTACTTC
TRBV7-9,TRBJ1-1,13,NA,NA,CASSLVVPPKAFF,TGTGCCAGCAGCTTAGTAGTGCCGCCAAAAGCTTTCTTT
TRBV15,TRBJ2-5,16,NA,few,CATSRPRNGAKETQYF,TGTGCCACCAGCAGACCACGAAACGGGGCGAAAGAGACCCAGTACTTC
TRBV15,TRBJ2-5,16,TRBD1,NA,CATSRDLQGLRETQYF,TGTGCCACCAGCAGAGATTTACAGGGGTTGAGGGAGACCCAGTACTTC
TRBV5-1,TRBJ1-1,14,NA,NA,CASSYRDGGTEAFF,TGCGCCAGCAGCTACAGGGATGGGGGCACTGAAGCTTTCTTT
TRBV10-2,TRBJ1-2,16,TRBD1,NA,CASSDGTGATNYGYTF,TGCGCCAGCAGTGACGGGACAGGGGCGACGAACTATGGCTACACCTTC
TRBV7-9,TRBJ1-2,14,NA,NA,CASSLATPGDGYTF,TGTGCCAGCAGCTTAGCGACCCCGGGGGATGGCTACACCTTC
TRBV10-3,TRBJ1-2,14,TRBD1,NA,CAIEKGQGAYGYTF,TGTGCCATCGAGAAGGGACAGGGGGCGTATGGCTACACCTTC
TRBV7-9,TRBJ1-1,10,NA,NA,CASSPTEAFF,TGTGCCAGCAGCCCCACTGAAGCTTTCTTT
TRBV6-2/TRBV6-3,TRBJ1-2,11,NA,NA,CASSGPYGYTF,TGTGCCAGCAGTGGACCTTATGGCTACACCTTC
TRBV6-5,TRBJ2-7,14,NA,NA,CASSYDSVSYEQYF,TGTGCCAGCAGTTACGACAGCGTCTCCTACGAGCAGTACTTC
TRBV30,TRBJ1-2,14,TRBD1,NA,CAWSDGQGLYGYTF,TGTGCCTGGAGTGATGGACAGGGACTATATGGCTACACCTTC
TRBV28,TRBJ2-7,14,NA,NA,CAVLVPGVRYEQYF,TGTGCCGTGTTGGTGCCTGGGGTCCGGTACGAGCAGTACTTC
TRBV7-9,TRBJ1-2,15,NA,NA,CASSPLGQGGYGYTF,TGTGCCAGCAGCCCCCTTGGGCAGGGCGGCTATGGCTACACCTTC
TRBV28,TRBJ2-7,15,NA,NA,CASSPTGVLDYEQYF,TGTGCCAGCAGTCCAACTGGGGTTCTGGACTACGAGCAGTACTTC
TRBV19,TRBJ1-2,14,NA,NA,CASSMRAESASYTF,TGTGCCAGTAGTATGAGGGCAGAATCGGCAAGCTACACCTTC
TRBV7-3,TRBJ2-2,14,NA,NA,CASSLMSGTGELFF,TGTGCCAGCAGCTTAATGTCTGGGACCGGGGAGCTGTTTTTT
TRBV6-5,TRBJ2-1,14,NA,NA,CATTITSGYNEQFF,TGTGCCACCACAATCACCAGCGGATACAATGAGCAGTTCTTC
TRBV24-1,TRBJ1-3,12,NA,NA,CATSDLRDTIYF,TGTGCCACCAGTGATTTGCGGGACACCATATATTTT
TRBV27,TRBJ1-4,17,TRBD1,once,CASSPRGAPTTNEKLFF,TGTGCCAGCAGCCCCAGGGGGGCCCCTACAACTAATGAAAAACTGTTTTTT
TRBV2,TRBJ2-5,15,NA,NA,CARKAPDQYQETQYF,TGTGCCAGAAAGGCCCCGGACCAGTACCAAGAGACCCAGTACTTC
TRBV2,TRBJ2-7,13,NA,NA,CASSERHYLEQYF,TGTGCCAGCAGTGAGAGGCATTACCTGGAGCAGTACTTC
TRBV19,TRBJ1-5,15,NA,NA,CASSIIREGNQPQHF,TGTGCCAGTAGTATTATCAGGGAGGGCAATCAGCCCCAGCATTTT
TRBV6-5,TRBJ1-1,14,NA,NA,CASSYTRRSTEAFF,TGTGCCAGCAGCTATACGCGCCGGAGCACTGAAGCTTTCTTT
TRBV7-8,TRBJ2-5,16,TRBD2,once,CASSQESGRTSETQYF,TGTGCCAGCAGCCAGGAAAGCGGGAGGACATCAGAGACCCAGTACTTC
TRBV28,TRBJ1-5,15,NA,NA,CASSSIQGYNQPQHF,TGTGCCAGCAGTTCCATCCAGGGGTACAATCAGCCCCAGCATTTT
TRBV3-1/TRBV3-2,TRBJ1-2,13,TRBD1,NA,CASSPQGVYGYTF,TGTGCCAGCAGCCCCCAGGGGGTCTATGGCTACACCTTC
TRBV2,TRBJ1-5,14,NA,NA,CASSEARGLQPQHF,TGTGCCAGCAGTGAAGCGCGGGGGCTTCAGCCCCAGCATTTT
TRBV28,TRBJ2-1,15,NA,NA,CASSYLGGVRNEQFF,TGTGCCAGCAGTTATCTAGGCGGAGTTCGTAATGAGCAGTTCTTC
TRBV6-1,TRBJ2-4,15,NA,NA,CASSETQGPRNIQYF,TGTGCCAGCAGTGAAACCCAAGGGCCAAGAAACATTCAGTACTTC
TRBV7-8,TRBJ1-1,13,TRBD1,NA,CASSLRTGTEAFF,TGTGCCAGCAGCTTACGGACAGGCACTGAAGCTTTCTTT
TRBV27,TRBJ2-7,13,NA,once,CASSRRGAYEQYF,TGTGCCAGCTCGAGGCGGGGAGCCTACGAGCAGTACTTC
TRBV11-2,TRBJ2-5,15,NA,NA,CASSLVGQGQETQYF,TGTGCCAGCAGCTTAGTCGGGCAGGGACAAGAGACCCAGTACTTC